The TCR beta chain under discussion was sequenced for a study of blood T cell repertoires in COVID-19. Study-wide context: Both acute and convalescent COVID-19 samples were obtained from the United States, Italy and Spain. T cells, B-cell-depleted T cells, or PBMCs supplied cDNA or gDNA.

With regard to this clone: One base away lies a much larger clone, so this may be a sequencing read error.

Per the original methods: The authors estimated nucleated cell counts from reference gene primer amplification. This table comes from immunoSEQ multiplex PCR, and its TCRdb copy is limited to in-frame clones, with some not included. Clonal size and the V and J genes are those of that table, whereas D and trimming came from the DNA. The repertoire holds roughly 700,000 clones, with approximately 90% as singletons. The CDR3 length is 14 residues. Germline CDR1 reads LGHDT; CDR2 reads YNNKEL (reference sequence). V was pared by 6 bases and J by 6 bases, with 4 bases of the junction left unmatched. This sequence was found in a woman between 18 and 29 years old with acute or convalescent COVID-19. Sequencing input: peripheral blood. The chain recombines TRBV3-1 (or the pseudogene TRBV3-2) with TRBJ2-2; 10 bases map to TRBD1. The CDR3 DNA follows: TGTGCCAGCAGTTACGGACAGGGGGCCGGGGAGCTGTTTTTT. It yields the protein CASSYGQGAGELFF.